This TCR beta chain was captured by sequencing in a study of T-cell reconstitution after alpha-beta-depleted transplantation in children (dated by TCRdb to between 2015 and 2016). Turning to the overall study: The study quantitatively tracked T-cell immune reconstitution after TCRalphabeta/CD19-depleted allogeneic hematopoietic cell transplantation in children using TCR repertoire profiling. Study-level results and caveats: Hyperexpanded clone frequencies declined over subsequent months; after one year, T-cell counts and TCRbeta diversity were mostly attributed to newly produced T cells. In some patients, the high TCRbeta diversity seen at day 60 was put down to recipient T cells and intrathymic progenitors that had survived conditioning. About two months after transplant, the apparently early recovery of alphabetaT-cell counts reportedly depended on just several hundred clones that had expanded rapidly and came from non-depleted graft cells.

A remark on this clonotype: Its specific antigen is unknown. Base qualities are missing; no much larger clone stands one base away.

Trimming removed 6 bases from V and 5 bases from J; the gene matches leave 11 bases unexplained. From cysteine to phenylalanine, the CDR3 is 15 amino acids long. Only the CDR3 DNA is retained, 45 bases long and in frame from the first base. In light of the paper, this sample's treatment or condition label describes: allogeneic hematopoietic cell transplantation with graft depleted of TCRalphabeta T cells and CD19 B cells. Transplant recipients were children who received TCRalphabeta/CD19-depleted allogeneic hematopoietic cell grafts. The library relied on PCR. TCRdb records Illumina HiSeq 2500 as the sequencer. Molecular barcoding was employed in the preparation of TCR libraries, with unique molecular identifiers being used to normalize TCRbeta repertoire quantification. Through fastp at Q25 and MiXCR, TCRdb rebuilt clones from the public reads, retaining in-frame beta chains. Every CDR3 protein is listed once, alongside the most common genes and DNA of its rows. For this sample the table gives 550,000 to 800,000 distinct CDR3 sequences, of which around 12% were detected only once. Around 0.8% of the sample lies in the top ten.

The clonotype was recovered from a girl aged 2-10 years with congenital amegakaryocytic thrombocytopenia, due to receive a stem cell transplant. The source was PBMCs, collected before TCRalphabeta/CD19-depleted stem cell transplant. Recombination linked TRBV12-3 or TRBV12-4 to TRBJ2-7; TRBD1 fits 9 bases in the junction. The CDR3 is CASRQTGTGNHEQYF. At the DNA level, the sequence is TGTGCCAGCAGACAAACCGGGACAGGGAACCACGAGCAGTACTTC.